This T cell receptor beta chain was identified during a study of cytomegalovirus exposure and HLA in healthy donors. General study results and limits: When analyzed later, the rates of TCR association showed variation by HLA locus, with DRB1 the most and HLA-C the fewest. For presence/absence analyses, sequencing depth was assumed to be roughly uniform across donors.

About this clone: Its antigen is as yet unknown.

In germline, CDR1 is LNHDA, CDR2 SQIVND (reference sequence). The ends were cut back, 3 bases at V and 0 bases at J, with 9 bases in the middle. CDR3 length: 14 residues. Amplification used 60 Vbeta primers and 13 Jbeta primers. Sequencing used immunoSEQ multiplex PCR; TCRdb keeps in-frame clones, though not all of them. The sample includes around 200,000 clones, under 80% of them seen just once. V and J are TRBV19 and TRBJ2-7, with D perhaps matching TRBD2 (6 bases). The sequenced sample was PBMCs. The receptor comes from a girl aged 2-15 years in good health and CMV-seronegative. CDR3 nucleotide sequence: TGTGCCAGTAGTATCCGGGAGCGCTCCTACGAGCAGTACTTC. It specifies CASSIRERSYEQYF.